This T cell receptor (beta chain) is from a study of OX40 agonist ivuxolimab in advanced cancers. For this clone: Its specificity is unknown. The junction and the germline gene differ at one end; a read error may be behind it.

Study observations and caveats: With doses of 0.1 to 3.0 mg/kg, CD4+ and CD8+ blood T cells had undergone clonal expansion by week 6. Low normalized clonal expansion also occurred in some nonresponding patients.

Per germline, CDR1 SGHKS and CDR2 YYEKEE (reference sequence). The length of the CDR3 is 12 residues. This table comes from immunoSEQ multiplex PCR, and its TCRdb copy is limited to in-frame clones, with some not included. The table has under 30,000 clones, 90% seen once. The V and J genes are TRBV5-5 and TRBJ2-7, with D uncertain. Sample: CD4+ or CD8+ T cells sorted from blood, taken in a trial of the OX40 agonist ivuxolimab. This TCR was sampled from an adult with an advanced solid tumor such as melanoma, head and neck, liver or kidney cancer. The CDR3 sequence: CASTLGLYEQYF. CDR3 DNA sequence: TGTGCCAGCACCTTGGGTCTCTACGAGCAGTACTTC.